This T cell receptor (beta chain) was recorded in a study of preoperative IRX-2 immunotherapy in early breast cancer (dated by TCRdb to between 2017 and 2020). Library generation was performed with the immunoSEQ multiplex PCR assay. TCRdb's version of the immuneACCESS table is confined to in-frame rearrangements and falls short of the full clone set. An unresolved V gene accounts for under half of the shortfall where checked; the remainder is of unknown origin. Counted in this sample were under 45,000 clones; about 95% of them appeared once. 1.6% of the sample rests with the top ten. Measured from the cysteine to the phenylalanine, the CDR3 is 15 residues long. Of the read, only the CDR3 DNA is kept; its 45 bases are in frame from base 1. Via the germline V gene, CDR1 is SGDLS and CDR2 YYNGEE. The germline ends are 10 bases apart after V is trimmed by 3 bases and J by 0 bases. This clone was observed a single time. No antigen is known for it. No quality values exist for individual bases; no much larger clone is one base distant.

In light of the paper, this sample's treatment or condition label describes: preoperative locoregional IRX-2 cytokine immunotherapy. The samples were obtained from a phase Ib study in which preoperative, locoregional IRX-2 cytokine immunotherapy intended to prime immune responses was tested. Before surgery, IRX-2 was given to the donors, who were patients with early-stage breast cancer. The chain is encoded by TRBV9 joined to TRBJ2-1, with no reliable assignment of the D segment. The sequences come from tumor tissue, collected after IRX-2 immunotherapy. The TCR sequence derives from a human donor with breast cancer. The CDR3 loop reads CASSELPASYNEQFF. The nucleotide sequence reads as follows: TGTGCCAGCAGCGAGCTCCCGGCCTCCTACAATGAGCAGTTCTTC.